This T cell receptor beta chain is drawn from a study of blood T cells in healthy people across ages. This CDR3 spans 17 amino acids. The germline V gene has CDR1 DFQATT and CDR2 SNEGSKA (reference sequence). J was trimmed by 0 bases and V by 3 bases; bases with no gene match: 9. As for this clonotype: Its matching antigen is unknown.

Next came a second PCR, run for roughly 7 to 12 cycles, which used a sample-barcoded 5' primer along with a J-beta primer mix. One entry per CDR3 protein, called by TCRdb with MiXCR from the 5' RACE reads. This sample has more than 900,000 distinct CDR3 sequences, with under 30% found just once. Whole-study findings and limits: A roughly linear fall in TCR beta diversity per million T cells was seen with increasing age.

These data are also associated with another study on T cells of mothers and their children.

Sequencing was performed on blood. V is TRBV20-1 and J is TRBJ2-4; 9 nucleotides agree with TRBD2. The TCR comes from a girl aged 2-15 years in good health. The CDR3 loop reads CSARASGGNLAKNIQYF. The CDR3 coding sequence is TGCAGTGCTAGGGCCAGCGGGGGGAACTTAGCCAAAAACATTCAGTACTTC.